These 6 T cell receptor beta chains share one sample of origin, sequenced in a study of T-cell memory formation after mild COVID-19 (dated by TCRdb to the early 2020s). Library method: 5' RACE. Sequencing used an Illumina NovaSeq 6000. TCRdb applied fastp at Q25 and MiXCR to the public reads, then kept only in-frame beta chains. Entries that share a CDR3 protein sequence are merged under the most common genes and DNA. The sample table records almost 350,000 distinct CDR3 sequences; around 20% of these occur just once. Of the sample, around 23% falls within the top ten clones. The sequencing input was PBMCs or a T cell subset sorted from them (not recorded which). These receptors were obtained from a man aged 18 to 29 who had mild COVID-19 (a few samples of this study predate the infection). The sample titles of this study are shuffled in the database, so cell type and time point are left out; the donor was told from shared clones.

This clonotype was recorded a few times. This rearrangement joins TRBV6-5 to TRBJ1-2, with 7 bases identical to TRBD1. CDR1 is MNHEY and CDR2 is SVGAGI in the germline V gene. The CDR3 runs 14 residues. The V gene end was trimmed by 6 bases and the J gene end by 8 bases; junction bases not matched to a gene: 12. The CDR3 coding sequence is TGTGCCAGCAGCCAAGGACAGGCTCGTTGGGGCTACACCTTC. Translation: CASSQGQARWGYTF.

This clonotype turned up a few times. The rearrangement uses TRBV28 and TRBJ2-7; D may be TRBD1 (6 bases). Germline V gene data show CDR1 as MDHEN and CDR2 as SYDVKM. V was trimmed by 3 bases and J by 2 bases, leaving 11 bases between them. The CDR3 is 14 residues long. CDR3 nucleotides: TGTGCCAGCAGTTTCCAGACAGGACCCTACGAGCAGTACGTC. Translated: CASSFQTGPYEQYV.

V and J are TRBV19 and TRBJ1-1, with D unresolved. V gave up 2 bases and J gave up 10 bases, with 14 bases separating them. This CDR3 is built from 13 residues. Germline CDR1 reads LNHDA; CDR2 reads SQIVND (reference sequence). CDR3 in amino acids: CASSIISDPGAFF. CDR3 in DNA: TGTGCCAGTAGTATAATCTCGGATCCCGGAGCTTTCTTT.

This clonotype was observed a few times. CDR3 residues: CSARNDETLQYF. CDR3 nucleotides: TGCAGTGCCAGGAATGACGAAACCTTGCAGTACTTC. The J gene is TRBJ2-7, the V gene TRBV20-1; D uncertain. The germline V and J ends were trimmed by 6 bases and 9 bases, with 18 bases remaining between them. CDR3 length: 12 amino acids. Germline assignment: CDR1 DFQATT and CDR2 SNEGSKA (reference sequence).

This clonotype was found a few times. The chain recombines TRBV5-6 with TRBJ2-7, with 8 positions matching TRBD1. There are 16 residues in the CDR3. J lost 3 bases, V lost 3 bases, and 11 bases had no gene match. Germline CDR1 SGHDT, CDR2 YYEEEE. The chain's CDR3 is CASSYLTGASVYEQYF. As DNA, the CDR3 is TGTGCCAGCAGCTACCTGACAGGGGCCTCGGTCTACGAGCAGTACTTC.

The J gene is TRBJ2-2, the V gene TRBV7-6; D perhaps matches TRBD2 (5 bases). This CDR3 is 14 amino acids long. Germline assignment: CDR1 SGHVS and CDR2 FNYEAQ. V lost 4 bases to trimming and J lost 5 bases, with 11 bases between them. The chain's CDR3 is CASSYAGGTGELFF. CDR3 in DNA: TGTGCCAGCAGCTATGCAGGAGGAACCGGGGAGCTGTTTTTT.